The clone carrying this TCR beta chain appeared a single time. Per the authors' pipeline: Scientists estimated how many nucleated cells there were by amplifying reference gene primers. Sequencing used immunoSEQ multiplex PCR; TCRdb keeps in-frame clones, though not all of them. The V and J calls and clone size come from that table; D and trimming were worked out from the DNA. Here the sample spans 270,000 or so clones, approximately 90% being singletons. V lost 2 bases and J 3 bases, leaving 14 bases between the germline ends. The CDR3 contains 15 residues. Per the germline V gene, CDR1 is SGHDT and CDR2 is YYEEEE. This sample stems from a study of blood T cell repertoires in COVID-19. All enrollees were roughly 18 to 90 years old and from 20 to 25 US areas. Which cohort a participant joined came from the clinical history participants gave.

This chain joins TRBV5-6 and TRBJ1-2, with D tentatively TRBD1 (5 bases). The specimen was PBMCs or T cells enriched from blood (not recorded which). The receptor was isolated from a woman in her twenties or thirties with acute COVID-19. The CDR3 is CASSFLIGVDYGYTF. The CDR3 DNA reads TGTGCCAGCAGCTTTTTAATAGGGGTGGACTATGGCTACACCTTC.